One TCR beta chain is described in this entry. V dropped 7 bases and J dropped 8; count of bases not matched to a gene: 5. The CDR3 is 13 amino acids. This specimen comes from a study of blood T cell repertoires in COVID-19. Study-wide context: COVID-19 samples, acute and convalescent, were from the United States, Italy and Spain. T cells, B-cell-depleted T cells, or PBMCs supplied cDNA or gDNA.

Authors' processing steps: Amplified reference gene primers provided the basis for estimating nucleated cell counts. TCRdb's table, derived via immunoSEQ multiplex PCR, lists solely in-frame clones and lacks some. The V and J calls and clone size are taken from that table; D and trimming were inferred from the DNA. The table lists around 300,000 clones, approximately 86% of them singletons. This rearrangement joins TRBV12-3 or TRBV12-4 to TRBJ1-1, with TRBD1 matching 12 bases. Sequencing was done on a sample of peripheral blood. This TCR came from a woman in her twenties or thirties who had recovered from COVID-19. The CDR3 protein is CASTGTGGSEAFF. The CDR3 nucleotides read TGTGCCAGCACCGGGACAGGGGGCTCCGAAGCTTTCTTT.